This is a list of T cell receptor beta chains from one sample in a study of early T cells in non-severe SARS-CoV-2 infection. MiXCR was run by TCRdb on the 5' RACE reads, yielding one entry per CDR3 protein. Here the sample spans approximately 20,000 distinct CDR3 sequences, over 4% being singletons. Sequencing was done on a sample of whole blood. Receptors originate from an adult who was a healthcare worker with PCR-confirmed SARS-CoV-2 infection or an uninfected control (not recorded which). Both conserved end residues are part of each CDR3. Fields, in order: V gene, clone size, J gene, D gene, CDR3 protein, CDR3 DNA. A D gene is named only where the DNA matches it firmly. The size of a clone is reported for some rows only, either as once, few or many, or as a class for expanded clones.

>TRBV6-5|many|TRBJ1-5|.
CASGPLRAGNQPQHF
TGTGCCAGCGGCCCCCTCCGGGCGGGGAATCAGCCCCAGCATTTT
>TRBV4-2|many|TRBJ1-1|.
CASSLVVSAVSAEAFF
TGTGCCAGCAGCCTAGTGGTATCGGCGGTGAGCGCTGAAGCTTTCTTT
>TRBV3-1|many|TRBJ2-7|.
CASSQGARPSGDEQYF
TGTGCCAGCAGCCAAGGAGCGCGGCCGTCGGGCGACGAGCAGTACTTC
>TRBV7-9|many|TRBJ2-1|TRBD2
CASSLALAGAHNEQFF
TGTGCCAGCAGCTTAGCCCTAGCGGGGGCGCACAATGAGCAGTTCTTC
>TRBV5-4|many|TRBJ1-1|TRBD1
CASSPKGTGGRSSTEAFF
TGTGCCAGCAGCCCAAAGGGGACAGGGGGCCGAAGTAGCACTGAAGCTTTCTTT
>TRBV7-3|few|TRBJ2-1|TRBD2
CASSLSGARSYNEQFF
TGTGCCAGCAGCCTTAGCGGGGCGCGCTCCTACAATGAGCAGTTCTTC
>TRBV5-1|many|TRBJ2-7|.
CASSLEPPSNEQYF
TGCGCCAGCAGCTTGGAACCCCCCTCTAACGAGCAGTACTTC
>TRBV28|many|TRBJ2-7|TRBD2
CANGGTIEQYF
TGTGCCAACGGGGGGACGATCGAGCAGTACTTC
>TRBV11-3|medium-sized|TRBJ2-2|.
CASRGSTGELFF
TGTGCCAGCAGGGGGTCCACCGGGGAGCTGTTTTTT
>TRBV7-9|.|TRBJ1-4|.
CASSRGQTTNEKLFF
TGTGCCAGCAGTCGAGGACAGACAACTAATGAAAAACTGTTTTTT
>TRBV6-2/TRBV6-3|many|TRBJ2-7|.
CASSLTSIEQYF
TGTGCCAGCAGCCTAACTAGTATCGAGCAGTACTTC
>TRBV7-2|many|TRBJ2-1|.
CASSLAGQTVSSYNEQFF
TGTGCCAGCAGCTTAGCGGGACAAACTGTAAGCTCCTACAATGAGCAGTTCTTC
>TRBV4-3|many|TRBJ1-1|TRBD1
CASSQVRQGKAFF
TGCGCCAGCAGCCAAGTAAGACAGGGGAAAGCTTTCTTT
>TRBV12-3/TRBV12-4|.|TRBJ2-3|TRBD2
CASSNRLAGEPVTDTQYF
TGTGCCAGCAGCAACAGACTAGCGGGGGAACCAGTCACAGATACGCAGTATTTT
>TRBV7-8|few|TRBJ2-7|TRBD1
CASSITTGGNYEQYF
TGTGCCAGCAGCATTACGACAGGGGGCAACTACGAGCAGTACTTC
>TRBV9|.|TRBJ1-1|.
CASSVEGWTDEAFF
TGTGCCAGCAGCGTAGAGGGCTGGACCGATGAAGCTTTCTTT
>TRBV29-1|many|TRBJ2-3|.
CSVEGFSSSTDTQYF
TGCAGCGTTGAAGGGTTTAGTTCTAGCACAGATACGCAGTATTTT
>TRBV18|many|TRBJ1-1|.
CASSPSVLSLQEAFF
TGTGCCAGCTCACCTTCTGTCCTTTCGCTCCAGGAAGCTTTCTTT
>TRBV3-1|few|TRBJ2-1|TRBD2
CASSQDLLAGNNEQFF
TGTGCCAGCAGCCAAGATTTACTAGCGGGGAACAATGAGCAGTTCTTC
>TRBV20-1|many|TRBJ2-5|.
CSARAGQETQYF
TGCAGTGCTAGGGCAGGGCAAGAGACCCAGTACTTC
>TRBV5-1|many|TRBJ1-1|TRBD1
CASSLEAGGPTEAFF
TGCGCCAGCAGCTTGGAGGCAGGGGGCCCCACTGAAGCTTTCTTT
>TRBV7-8|many|TRBJ1-1|.
CASSAHLVIGTEAFF
TGTGCCAGCAGCGCCCACCTGGTTATCGGCACTGAAGCTTTCTTT
>TRBV20-1|many|TRBJ2-5|.
CSATRTGLGETQYF
TGCAGTGCGACCCGGACGGGCCTCGGGGAGACCCAGTACTTC
>TRBV27|.|TRBJ1-2|TRBD1
CASSFDRDYGYTF
TGTGCCAGCAGTTTTGACAGGGACTATGGCTACACCTTC
>TRBV4-3|many|TRBJ1-3|.
CASSQDTGSGNTIYF
TGCGCCAGCAGCCAAGATACAGGTTCTGGAAACACCATATATTTT
>TRBV7-2|.|TRBJ2-7|.
CASSPHTGGDPYEQYF
TGTGCCAGCAGCCCCCACACAGGGGGGGATCCCTACGAGCAGTACTTC
>TRBV11-2|few|TRBJ2-3|.
CASSQGGAWTDTQYF
TGTGCCAGCAGCCAGGGGGGGGCTTGGACAGATACGCAGTATTTT
>TRBV9|many|TRBJ2-5|.
CASSLGAGASSAGETQYF
TGTGCCAGCAGCCTAGGGGCGGGGGCGTCCTCAGCCGGGGAGACCCAGTACTTC
>TRBV12-3/TRBV12-4|many|TRBJ1-3|.
CASSLSGANSGNTIYF
TGTGCCAGCAGTTTATCAGGGGCCAACTCTGGAAACACCATATATTTT
>TRBV7-2|many|TRBJ2-7|.
CASSLRGRDQLYEQYF
TGTGCCAGCAGCTTAAGGGGCAGGGACCAACTTTACGAGCAGTACTTC
>TRBV7-6|many|TRBJ1-4|.
CASSHHVRDSTNEKLFF
TGTGCCAGCAGCCACCATGTTCGAGACAGTACTAATGAAAAACTGTTTTTT
>TRBV5-6|few|TRBJ2-3|.
CASSLLTDTQYF
TGTGCCAGCAGCTTGCTTACGGATACGCAGTATTTT
>TRBV20-1|many|TRBJ1-1|TRBD1
CSRDRNTEAFF
TGCAGCCGGGACAGAAACACTGAAGCTTTCTTT
>TRBV3-1|few|TRBJ2-2|TRBD1
CASSHLDRGRTGELFF
TGTGCCAGCAGCCACCTTGACAGGGGGAGAACCGGGGAGCTGTTTTTT
>TRBV24-1|.|TRBJ2-1|TRBD2
CATSDLRSGGADYNEQFF
TGTGCCACCAGTGATTTGCGGAGCGGGGGGGCCGACTACAATGAGCAGTTCTTC
>TRBV4-2|.|TRBJ2-7|.
CASSQDLAGSGGQYF
TGTGCCAGCAGCCAAGATTTGGCAGGGAGTGGGGGGCAGTACTTC
>TRBV19|many|TRBJ2-2|.
CASSISQNTGELFF
TGTGCCAGTAGTATCTCACAAAACACCGGGGAGCTGTTTTTT
>TRBV27|.|TRBJ2-1|.
CASSWGAQYNEQFF
TGTGCCAGCTCATGGGGGGCACAATACAATGAGCAGTTCTTC
>TRBV20-1|many|TRBJ2-7|TRBD2
CSARGGSASYEQYF
TGCAGTGCCCGGGGGGGTAGCGCAAGCTACGAGCAGTACTTC
>TRBV7-9|few|TRBJ2-1|TRBD1
CASSPPLDRENEQFF
TGTGCCAGCAGCCCGCCACTTGACAGGGAAAATGAGCAGTTCTTC
>TRBV15|many|TRBJ1-3|.
CATGDSGNTIYF
TGTGCCACCGGGGATTCTGGAAACACCATATATTTT
>TRBV18|many|TRBJ1-1|TRBD1
CASSPWTGGTEAFF
TGTGCCAGCTCACCCTGGACAGGGGGTACTGAAGCTTTCTTT
>TRBV29-1|.|TRBJ2-2|TRBD1
CSVTGTGNTGELFF
TGCAGCGTTACCGGGACAGGGAACACCGGGGAGCTGTTTTTT
>TRBV6-5|medium-sized|TRBJ1-5|.
CASSSQGSQPQHF
TGTGCCAGCAGTTCCCAGGGGAGTCAGCCCCAGCATTTT
>TRBV2|many|TRBJ2-1|.
CASRNTGNDLEQFF
TGTGCCAGCCGAAACACAGGCAATGATCTTGAGCAGTTCTTC
>TRBV6-2/TRBV6-3|.|TRBJ1-4|.
CASSYVGVEEKLFF
TGTGCCAGCAGTTATGTCGGGGTTGAGGAAAAACTGTTTTTT
>TRBV29-1|.|TRBJ2-2|.
CSAISTGELFF
TGCAGCGCTATCAGCACCGGGGAGCTGTTTTTT
>TRBV7-2|few|TRBJ2-5|TRBD2
CASSFGTSVETQYF
TGTGCCAGCAGCTTCGGGACTAGCGTGGAGACCCAGTACTTC
>TRBV18|.|TRBJ2-1|TRBD2
CASSPRRDYGNEQFF
TGTGCCAGCTCACCACGCCGGGACTACGGCAATGAGCAGTTCTTC